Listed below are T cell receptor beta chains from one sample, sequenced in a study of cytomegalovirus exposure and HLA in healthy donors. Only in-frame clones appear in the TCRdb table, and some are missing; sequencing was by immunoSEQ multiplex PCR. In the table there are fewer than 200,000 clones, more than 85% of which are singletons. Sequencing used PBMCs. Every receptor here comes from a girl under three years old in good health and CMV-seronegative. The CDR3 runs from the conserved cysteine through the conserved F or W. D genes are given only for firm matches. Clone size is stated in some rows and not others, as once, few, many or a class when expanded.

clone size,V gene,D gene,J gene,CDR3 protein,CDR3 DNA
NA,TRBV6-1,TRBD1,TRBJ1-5,CASSESRRQGRYQPQHF,TGTGCCAGCAGTGAATCCCGAAGACAGGGGCGTTATCAGCCCCAGCATTTT
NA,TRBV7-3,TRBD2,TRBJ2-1,CASSSTSVQLFF,TGTGCCAGCAGCTCTACTAGCGTTCAGTTGTTCTTC
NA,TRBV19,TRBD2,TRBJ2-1,CASIPRTSGNNEQFF,TGTGCCAGTATCCCTCGGACTAGCGGAAACAATGAGCAGTTCTTC
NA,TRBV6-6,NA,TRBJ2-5,CASSYSGGGDQETQYF,TGTGCCAGCAGTTACTCAGGAGGGGGGGATCAAGAGACCCAGTACTTC
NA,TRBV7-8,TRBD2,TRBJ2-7,CASSLLKFFRLAGGNSYEQYF,TGTGCCAGCAGCTTACTAAAATTTTTCCGACTAGCGGGGGGCAACTCCTACGAGCAGTACTTC
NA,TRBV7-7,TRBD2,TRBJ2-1,CASSLGEGKYNEQFF,TGTGCTAGCAGCTTAGGGGAGGGCAAATACAATGAGCAGTTCTTC
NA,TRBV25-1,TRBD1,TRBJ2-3,CASSELGAGQGTDTQYF,TGTGCCAGCAGTGAATTGGGCGCGGGACAGGGGACAGATACGCAGTATTTT
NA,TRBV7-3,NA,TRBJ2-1,CASSFSLDGYNEQFF,TGTGCCAGCAGCTTTTCACTAGACGGCTACAATGAGCAGTTCTTC
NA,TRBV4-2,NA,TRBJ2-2,CASSQVYEAATYLIRELFF,TGTGCCAGCAGCCAAGTGTATGAGGCAGCCACCTACCTTATCCGGGAGCTGTTTTTT
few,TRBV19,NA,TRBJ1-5,CASSIGLYSNQPQHF,TGTGCCAGTAGTATTGGGCTGTATAGCAATCAGCCCCAGCATTTT
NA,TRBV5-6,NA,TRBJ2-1,CASSWDLEYNEQFF,TGTGCCAGCAGCTGGGACTTAGAATACAATGAGCAGTTCTTC
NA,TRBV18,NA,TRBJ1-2,CASSPATGPYGYTF,TGTGCCAGCTCACCAGCGACAGGCCCCTATGGCTACACCTTC
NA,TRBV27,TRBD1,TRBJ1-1,CASSPLPPDRVLGAFF,TGTGCCAGCAGTCCTTTGCCGCCGGACAGGGTCTTGGGTGCTTTCTTT
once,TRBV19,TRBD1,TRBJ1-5,CASSRDREVYLNQPQHF,TGTGCCAGTAGTCGGGACAGGGAGGTTTATCTCAATCAGCCCCAGCATTTT
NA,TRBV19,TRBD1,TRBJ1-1,CASSKGQGTMNTEAFF,TGTGCCAGTAGTAAAGGACAGGGGACCATGAACACTGAAGCTTTCTTT
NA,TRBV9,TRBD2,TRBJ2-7,CASSEGLAEVYEQYF,TGTGCCAGCAGCGAGGGACTAGCGGAAGTCTACGAGCAGTACTTC
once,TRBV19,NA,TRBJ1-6,CASSPPGNSPLHF,TGTGCCAGTAGTCCCCCCGGGAATTCACCCCTCCACTTT
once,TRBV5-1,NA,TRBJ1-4,CASSLMGALNEKLFF,TGCGCCAGCAGCTTAATGGGAGCCCTAAATGAAAAACTGTTTTTT
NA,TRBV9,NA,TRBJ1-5,CASSVGGDRDPYSNQPQHF,TGTGCCAGCAGCGTAGGTGGAGACAGAGACCCTTATAGCAATCAGCCCCAGCATTTT
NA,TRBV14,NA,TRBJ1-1,CASSRLQILNTEAFF,TGTGCCAGCAGCCGCCTACAGATTTTGAACACTGAAGCTTTCTTT
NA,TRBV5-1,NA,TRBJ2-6,CASSTEGSSGANVLTF,TGCGCCAGCAGCACGGAGGGGAGCTCTGGGGCCAACGTCCTGACTTTC
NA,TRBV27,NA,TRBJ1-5,CASSLTGFSNQPQHF,TGTGCCAGCAGTTTAACAGGGTTCAGCAATCAGCCCCAGCATTTT
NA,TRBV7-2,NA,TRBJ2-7,CASSLVGGLPNEQYF,TGTGCCAGCAGCTTAGTTGGTGGACTCCCCAACGAGCAGTACTTC
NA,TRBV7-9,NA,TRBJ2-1,CASSSTGTGIYNEQFF,TGTGCCAGCAGCTCTACCGGGACTGGAATCTACAATGAGCAGTTCTTC
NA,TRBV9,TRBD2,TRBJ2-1,CASSVGTSNEQFF,TGTGCCAGCAGCGTAGGGACTAGCAATGAGCAGTTCTTC
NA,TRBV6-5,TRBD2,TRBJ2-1,CASSYRARGGHEQFF,TGTGCCAGCAGTTATAGGGCACGGGGGGGTCACGAGCAGTTCTTC
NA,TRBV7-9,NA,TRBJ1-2,CASSFSDYGYTF,TGTGCCAGCAGCTTTTCGGACTATGGCTACACCTTC
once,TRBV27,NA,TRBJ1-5,CASSPQGPNQPQHF,TGTGCCAGCAGTCCACAGGGCCCCAATCAGCCCCAGCATTTT
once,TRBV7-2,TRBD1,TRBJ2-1,CASSLRQGASYNEQFF,TGTGCCAGCAGCTTAAGGCAGGGGGCCTCCTACAATGAGCAGTTCTTC
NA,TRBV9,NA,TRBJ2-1,CASSVATSYEQFF,TGTGCCAGCAGCGTAGCTACGTCGTATGAGCAGTTCTTC
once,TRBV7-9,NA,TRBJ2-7,CASSLVRGQYF,TGTGCCAGCAGCTTAGTTCGCGGGCAGTACTTC
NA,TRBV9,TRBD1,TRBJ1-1,CASSVRPGQGLFEAFF,TGTGCCAGCAGCGTTCGACCGGGACAGGGGCTTTTTGAAGCTTTCTTT
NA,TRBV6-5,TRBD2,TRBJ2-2,CASSGLVHTGELFF,TGTGCCAGCAGTGGACTAGTCCATACCGGGGAGCTGTTTTTT